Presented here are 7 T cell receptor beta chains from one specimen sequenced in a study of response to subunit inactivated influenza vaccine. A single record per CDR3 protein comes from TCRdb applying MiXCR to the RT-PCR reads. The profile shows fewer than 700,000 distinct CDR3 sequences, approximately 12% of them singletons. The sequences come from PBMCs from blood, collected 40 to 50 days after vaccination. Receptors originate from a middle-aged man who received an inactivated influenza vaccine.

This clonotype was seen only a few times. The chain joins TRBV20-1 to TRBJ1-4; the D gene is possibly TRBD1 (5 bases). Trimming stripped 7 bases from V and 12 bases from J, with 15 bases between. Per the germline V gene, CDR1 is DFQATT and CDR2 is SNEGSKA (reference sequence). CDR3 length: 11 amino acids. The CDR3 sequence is CSVGTERQLFF. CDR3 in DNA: TGCAGTGTAGGGACCGAACGTCAACTGTTTTTT.

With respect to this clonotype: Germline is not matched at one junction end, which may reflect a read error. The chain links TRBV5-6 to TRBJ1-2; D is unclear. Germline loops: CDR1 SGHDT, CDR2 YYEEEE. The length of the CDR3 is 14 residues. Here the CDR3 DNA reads TGTGCCAGCAGCCCCGGGCTACATTGCTATGACTACACCTTC. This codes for CASSPGLHCYDYTF. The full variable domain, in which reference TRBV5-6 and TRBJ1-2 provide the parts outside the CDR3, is DAGVTQSPTHLIKTRGQQVTLRCSPKSGHDTVSWYQQALGQGPQFIFQYYEEEERQRGNFPDRFSGHQFPNYSSELNVNALLLGDSALYLCASSPGLHCYDYTFGSGTRLTVV.

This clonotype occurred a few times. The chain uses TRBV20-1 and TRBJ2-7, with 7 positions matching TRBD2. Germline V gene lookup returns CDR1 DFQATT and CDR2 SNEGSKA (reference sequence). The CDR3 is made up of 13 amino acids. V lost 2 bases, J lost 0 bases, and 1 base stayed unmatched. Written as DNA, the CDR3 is TGCAGTGCTAGATTAGCGGGCTCCTACGAGCAGTACTTC. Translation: CSARLAGSYEQYF.

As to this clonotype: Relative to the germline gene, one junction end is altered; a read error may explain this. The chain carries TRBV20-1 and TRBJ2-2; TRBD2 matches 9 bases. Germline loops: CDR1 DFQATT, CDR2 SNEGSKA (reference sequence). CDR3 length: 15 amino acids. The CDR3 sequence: CSARARGGAAGELCF. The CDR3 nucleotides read TGCAGTGCTAGAGCTCGCGGGGGGGCCGCCGGGGAGCTGTGTTTT.

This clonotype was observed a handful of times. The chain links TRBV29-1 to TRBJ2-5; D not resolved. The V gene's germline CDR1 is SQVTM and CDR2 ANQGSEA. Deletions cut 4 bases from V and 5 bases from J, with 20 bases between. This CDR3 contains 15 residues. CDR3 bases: TGCAGCGTTGTGTTGGGTGGCAGGTCCTTGGAGACCCAGTACTTC. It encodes CSVVLGGRSLETQYF.

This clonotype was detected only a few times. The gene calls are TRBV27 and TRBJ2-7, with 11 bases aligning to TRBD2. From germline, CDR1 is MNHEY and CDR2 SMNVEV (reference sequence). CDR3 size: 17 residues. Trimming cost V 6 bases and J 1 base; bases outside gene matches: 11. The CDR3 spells CASRRRAGTSGSYEQYF. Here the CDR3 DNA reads TGTGCCAGCAGGCGCCGCGCGGGGACTAGCGGTTCCTACGAGCAGTACTTC.

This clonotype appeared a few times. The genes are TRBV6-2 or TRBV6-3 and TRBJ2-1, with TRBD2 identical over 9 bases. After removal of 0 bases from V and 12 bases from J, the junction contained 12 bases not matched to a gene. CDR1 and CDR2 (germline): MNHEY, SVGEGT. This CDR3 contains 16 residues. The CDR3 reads CASSYSSSGRSPGQFF. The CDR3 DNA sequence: TGTGCCAGCAGTTACTCGTCGAGCGGGAGGTCCCCAGGGCAGTTCTTC.